This T cell receptor (beta chain) was documented in a study of blood T cell repertoires in COVID-19. Study-level background: Collection of acute and convalescent COVID-19 samples took place in the United States, Italy and Spain. T cells, B-cell-depleted T cells, or PBMCs supplied cDNA or gDNA.

As originally analysed: Estimation of nucleated cell counts relied on the amplification of reference gene primers. Libraries were prepared by immunoSEQ multiplex PCR; TCRdb keeps only in-frame clonotypes and omits some of them. D and trimming were read from the DNA, whereas the V and J calls and clone size are those reported in that table. The sample lists roughly 300,000 clones, 86% occurring once. This TCR was recovered from a woman aged 45-65 years with acute or convalescent COVID-19. What was sequenced was peripheral blood.

The CDR3 nucleotides read TGTGCCAGCGCCGCGGGAGCAGATACGCAGTATTTT. It translates to CASAAGADTQYF. This chain uses TRBV28 with TRBJ2-3; 7 bases fit TRBD2. With 8 bases clipped from V and 4 bases from J, the junction kept 3 bases outside the gene matches. This CDR3 contains 12 residues. The V gene's germline CDR1 is MDHEN and CDR2 SYDVKM.